This is a list of T cell receptor beta chains from one sample in a study of regulatory T cells in long-lasting Graves disease. A single record per CDR3 protein comes from TCRdb applying MiXCR to the multiplex PCR reads. Among 600,000 to 800,000 distinct CDR3 sequences, around 32% were seen once, and the ten largest hold 42%. This sample comprised peripheral blood mononuclear cells (PBMCs), obtained when the disease was refractory, from a patient treated with antithyroid drugs. These receptors all stem from a female donor with Graves disease. Each CDR3 is given with its conserved first and last residue. The D gene is left open where the match is weak. Expanded clones are given a class, and other clones once, few, many or no size at all.

TRBJ1-5 | TRBV6-2/TRBV6-3 | NA | few | TGTGCCAGCAGTTACATCCGGGACGCTTCTAATCAGCCCCAGCATTTT | CASSYIRDASNQPQHF
TRBJ1-1 | TRBV11-2 | NA | few | TGTGCCAGCAGCTTAGATTCCGGGATCTTGAACACTGAAGCTTTCTTT | CASSLDSGILNTEAFF
TRBJ1-1 | TRBV27 | NA | NA | TGTGCCAGCAGTTTATTGACAGTGAGGGCTGGTGGGGGGGACACTGAAGCTTTCTTT | CASSLLTVRAGGGDTEAFF
TRBJ1-2 | TRBV6-5 | NA | many | TGTGCCAGCAGTTACAGGGGAAATGGCTACACCTTC | CASSYRGNGYTF
TRBJ2-5 | TRBV5-1 | NA | NA | TGCGCCAGCAGCATGACCCGACAGGTACAAGAGACCCAGTACTTC | CASSMTRQVQETQYF
TRBJ2-1 | TRBV20-1 | TRBD2 | NA | TGCAGTGGGACCGGGACTAGCGGCTACAATGAGCAGTTCTTC | CSGTGTSGYNEQFF
TRBJ1-5 | TRBV5-1 | TRBD1 | NA | TGCGCCAGCAGCTTGAACGGGACAGGGGATCAGCCCCAGCATTTT | CASSLNGTGDQPQHF
TRBJ1-1 | TRBV5-5 | NA | few | TGTGCCAGCAGCTTGGGGGCCTATGAAGCTTTCTTT | CASSLGAYEAFF
TRBJ1-3 | TRBV2 | NA | many | TGTGCCAGCAGTGGGGACGGACTGACCTCTGGAAACACCATATATTTT | CASSGDGLTSGNTIYF
TRBJ1-5 | TRBV19 | NA | NA | TGTGCCAGTAGTATTTCCGGGGCCGCCCCCAATCAGCCCCAGCATTTT | CASSISGAAPNQPQHF
TRBJ2-3 | TRBV2 | TRBD2 | few | TGTGCCAGCAGTAGGACTAGCGGAAGCACAGATACGCAGTATTTT | CASSRTSGSTDTQYF
TRBJ2-7 | TRBV6-1 | NA | many | TGTGCCAGCAATATCGGGGAGACCTACGAGCAGTACTTC | CASNIGETYEQYF
TRBJ1-2 | TRBV11-1 | TRBD1 | few | TGTGCCAGCAGCCCAGGACAGGGGGCGCCGTATGGCTACACCTTC | CASSPGQGAPYGYTF
TRBJ1-1 | TRBV7-2 | NA | few | TGTGCCAGCAGCCCACTAGACGGATTTCAAGCTTTCTTT | CASSPLDGFQAFF
TRBJ2-2 | TRBV12-5 | TRBD1 | many | TGTGCTAGTGGTTTGGTAATGAACAGGGGGCGTACCGGGGAGCTGTTTTTT | CASGLVMNRGRTGELFF
TRBJ1-6 | TRBV12-3/TRBV12-4 | TRBD1 | few | TGTGCCAGCAGTTTAAGACAGGGCTATTCACCCCTCCACTTT | CASSLRQGYSPLHF
TRBJ1-2 | TRBV7-9 | NA | NA | TGTGCCAGCAGCGTAGGGAATGGGACACATCGCTATGGCTACACCTTC | CASSVGNGTHRYGYTF
TRBJ2-1 | TRBV11-2 | NA | NA | TGTGCCAGCAGCTCGTTTTTAGCCCCGAGCTCCTACAATGAGCAGTTCTTC | CASSSFLAPSSYNEQFF
TRBJ2-7 | TRBV2 | TRBD1 | NA | TGTGCCAGCAGAGTGACACCGGGACAGGGGTCCTACGAGCAGTACTTC | CASRVTPGQGSYEQYF
TRBJ1-5 | TRBV12-3/TRBV12-4 | NA | few | TGTGCCTCACAGGCGGGGGTGGAGTATGGCAATCAGCCCCAGCATTTT | CASQAGVEYGNQPQHF
TRBJ1-2 | TRBV5-6 | NA | NA | TGTGCCAGCAGCTTGCCAGGAATGAATGGCTACACCTTC | CASSLPGMNGYTF
TRBJ2-2 | TRBV14 | TRBD2 | once | TGTGCCAGCAGCCGCGGGAGGGCCACCGGGGAGCTGTTTTTT | CASSRGRATGELFF
TRBJ1-1 | TRBV19 | NA | NA | TGTGCCAGTAGTGTGGCAGGGGATGAAGCTTTCTTT | CASSVAGDEAFF